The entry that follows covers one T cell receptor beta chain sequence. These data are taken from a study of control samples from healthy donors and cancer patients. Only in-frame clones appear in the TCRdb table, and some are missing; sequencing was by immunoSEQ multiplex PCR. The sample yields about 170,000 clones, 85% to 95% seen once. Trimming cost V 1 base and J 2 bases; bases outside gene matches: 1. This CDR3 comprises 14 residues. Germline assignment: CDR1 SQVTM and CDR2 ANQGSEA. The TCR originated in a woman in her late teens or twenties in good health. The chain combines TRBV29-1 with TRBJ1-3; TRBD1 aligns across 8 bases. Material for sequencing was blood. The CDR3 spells CSVEVTGAGNTIYF. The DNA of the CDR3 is TGCAGCGTTGAAGTGACAGGGGCTGGAAACACCATATATTTT.